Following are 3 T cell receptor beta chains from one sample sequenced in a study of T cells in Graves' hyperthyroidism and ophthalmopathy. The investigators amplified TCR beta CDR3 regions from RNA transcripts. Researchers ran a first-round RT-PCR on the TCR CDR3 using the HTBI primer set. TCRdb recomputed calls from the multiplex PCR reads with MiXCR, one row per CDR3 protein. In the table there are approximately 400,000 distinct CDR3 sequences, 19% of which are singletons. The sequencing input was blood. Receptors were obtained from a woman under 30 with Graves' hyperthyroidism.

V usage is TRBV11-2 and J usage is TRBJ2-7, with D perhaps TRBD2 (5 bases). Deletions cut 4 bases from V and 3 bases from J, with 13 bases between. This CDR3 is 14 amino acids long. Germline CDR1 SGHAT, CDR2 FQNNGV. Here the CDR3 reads CASSSFRGIYEQYF. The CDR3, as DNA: TGTGCCAGCAGCTCTTTCCGGGGAATCTACGAGCAGTACTTC.

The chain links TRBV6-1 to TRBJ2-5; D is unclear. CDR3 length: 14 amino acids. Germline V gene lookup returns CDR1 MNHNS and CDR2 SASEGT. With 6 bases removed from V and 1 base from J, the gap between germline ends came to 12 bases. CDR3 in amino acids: CASRGLRIQETQYF. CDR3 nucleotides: TGTGCCAGCAGGGGCTTGCGGATCCAAGAGACCCAGTACTTC.

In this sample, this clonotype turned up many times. CDR3 region: CASSPLAGRGTQYF. The DNA for the CDR3 is TGTGCCAGCAGCCCTCTAGCGGGGCGAGGGACCCAGTACTTC. This chain joins TRBV3-1 and TRBJ2-5, with 9 bases lining up with TRBD2. The ends lost 4 bases at V and 7 bases at J; junction bases unmatched: 7. Germline-derived CDR1 and CDR2 are LGHDT and YNNKEL (reference sequence). CDR3 length: 14 amino acids.